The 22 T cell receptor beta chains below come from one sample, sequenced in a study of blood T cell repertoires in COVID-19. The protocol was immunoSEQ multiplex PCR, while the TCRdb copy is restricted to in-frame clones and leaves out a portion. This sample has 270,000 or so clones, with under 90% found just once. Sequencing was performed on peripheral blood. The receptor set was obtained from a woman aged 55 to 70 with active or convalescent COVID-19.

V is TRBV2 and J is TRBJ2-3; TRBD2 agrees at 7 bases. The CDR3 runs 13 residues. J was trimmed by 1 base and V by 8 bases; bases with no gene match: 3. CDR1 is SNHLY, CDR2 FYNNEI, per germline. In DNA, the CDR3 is TGTGCCAGCGAACGGGGGGGCACAGATACGCAGTATTTT. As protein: CASERGGTDTQYF.

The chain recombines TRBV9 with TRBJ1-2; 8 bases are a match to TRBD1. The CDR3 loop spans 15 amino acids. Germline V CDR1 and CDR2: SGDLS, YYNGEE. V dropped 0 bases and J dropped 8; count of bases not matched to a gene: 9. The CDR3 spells CASSVVPGGAAGYTF. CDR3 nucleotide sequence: TGTGCCAGCAGCGTAGTACCAGGGGGCGCGGCCGGCTACACCTTC. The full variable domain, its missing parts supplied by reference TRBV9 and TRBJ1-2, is DSGVTQTPKHLITATGQRVTLRCSPRSGDLSVYWYQQSLDQGLQFLIQYYNGEERAKGNILERFSAQQFPDLHSELNLSSLELGDSALYFCASSVVPGGAAGYTFGSGTRLTVV.

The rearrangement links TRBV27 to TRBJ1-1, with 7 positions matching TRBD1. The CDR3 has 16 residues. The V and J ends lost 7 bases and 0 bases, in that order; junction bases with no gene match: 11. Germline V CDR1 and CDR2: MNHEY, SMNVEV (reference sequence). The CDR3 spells CASTRQGRVMNTEAFF. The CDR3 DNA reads TGTGCCAGCACCCGACAGGGACGTGTCATGAACACTGAAGCTTTCTTT.

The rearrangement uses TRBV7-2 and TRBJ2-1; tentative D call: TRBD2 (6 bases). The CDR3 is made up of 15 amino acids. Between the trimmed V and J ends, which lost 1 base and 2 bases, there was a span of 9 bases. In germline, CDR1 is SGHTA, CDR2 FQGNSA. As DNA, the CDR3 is TGTGCCAGCAGCTTAGGGCGGGGTACCTACAATGAGCAGTTCTTC. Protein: CASSLGRGTYNEQFF.

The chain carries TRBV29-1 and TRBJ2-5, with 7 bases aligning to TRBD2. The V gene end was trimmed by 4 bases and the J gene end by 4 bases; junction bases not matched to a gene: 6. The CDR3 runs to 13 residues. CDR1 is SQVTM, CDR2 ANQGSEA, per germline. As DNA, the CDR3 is TGCAGCGTTGCTCTGTGGGGGGGAGAGACCCAGTACTTC. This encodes CSVALWGGETQYF.

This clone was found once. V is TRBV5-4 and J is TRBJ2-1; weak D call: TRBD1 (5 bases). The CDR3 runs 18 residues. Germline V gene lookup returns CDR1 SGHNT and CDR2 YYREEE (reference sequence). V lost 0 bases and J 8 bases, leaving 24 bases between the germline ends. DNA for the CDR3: TGTGCCAGCAGCTTGGCGGCCGTTAAACAAGCATTAGGGGATGAGCAGTTCTTC. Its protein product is CASSLAAVKQALGDEQFF.

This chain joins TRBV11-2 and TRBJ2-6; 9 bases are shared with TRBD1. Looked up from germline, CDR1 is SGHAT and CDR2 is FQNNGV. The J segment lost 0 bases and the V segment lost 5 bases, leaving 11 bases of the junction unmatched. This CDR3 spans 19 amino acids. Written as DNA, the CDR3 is TGTGCCAGCAGCGGCTTGATTCGGGACAGGGACTCTGGGGCCAACGTCCTGACTTTC. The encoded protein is CASSGLIRDRDSGANVLTF.

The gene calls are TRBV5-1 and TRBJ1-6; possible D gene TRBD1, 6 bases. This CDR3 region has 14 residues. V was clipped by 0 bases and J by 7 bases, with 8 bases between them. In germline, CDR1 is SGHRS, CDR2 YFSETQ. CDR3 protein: CASSLDRENSPLHF. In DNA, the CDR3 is TGCGCCAGCAGCTTGGACAGGGAAAATTCACCCCTCCACTTT.

The CDR3 DNA is TGTGCCATCAGTGATTCCAGATATTTGACCTACGAGCAGTACTTC. This gives the protein CAISDSRYLTYEQYF. The genes are TRBV10-3 and TRBJ2-7; D not resolved. CDR3 length equals 15 residues. CDR1 ENHRY and CDR2 SYGVKD come from the germline V gene. The ends were cut back, 3 bases at V and 2 bases at J, with 14 bases in the middle.

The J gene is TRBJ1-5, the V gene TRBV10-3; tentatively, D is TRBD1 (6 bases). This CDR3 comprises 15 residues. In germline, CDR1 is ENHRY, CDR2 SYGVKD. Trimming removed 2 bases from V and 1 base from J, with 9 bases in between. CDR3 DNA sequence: TGTGCCATCAGTGAGAAGGGGGACAGCAATCAGCCCCAGCATTTT. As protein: CAISEKGDSNQPQHF.

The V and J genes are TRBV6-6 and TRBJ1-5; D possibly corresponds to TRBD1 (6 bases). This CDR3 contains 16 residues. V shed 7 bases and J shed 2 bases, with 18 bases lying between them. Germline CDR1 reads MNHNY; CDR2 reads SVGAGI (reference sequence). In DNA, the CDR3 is TGTGCCAGCACCCGACAAGGGGGTCGGGGCAATCAGCCCCAGCATTTT. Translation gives CASTRQGGRGNQPQHF.

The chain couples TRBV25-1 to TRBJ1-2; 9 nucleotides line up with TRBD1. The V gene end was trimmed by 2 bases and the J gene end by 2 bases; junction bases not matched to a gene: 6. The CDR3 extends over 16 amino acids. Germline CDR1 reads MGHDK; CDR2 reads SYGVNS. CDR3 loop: CASSEPGTGSNYGYTF. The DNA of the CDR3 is TGTGCCAGCAGTGAACCCGGGACAGGGTCGAACTATGGCTACACCTTC.

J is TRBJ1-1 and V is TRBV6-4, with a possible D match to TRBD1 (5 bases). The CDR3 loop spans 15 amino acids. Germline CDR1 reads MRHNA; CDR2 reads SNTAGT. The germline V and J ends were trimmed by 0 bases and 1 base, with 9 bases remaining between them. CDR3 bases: TGTGCCAGCAGTGACTCGAATCAGGGGAACACTGAAGCTTTCTTT. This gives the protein CASSDSNQGNTEAFF.

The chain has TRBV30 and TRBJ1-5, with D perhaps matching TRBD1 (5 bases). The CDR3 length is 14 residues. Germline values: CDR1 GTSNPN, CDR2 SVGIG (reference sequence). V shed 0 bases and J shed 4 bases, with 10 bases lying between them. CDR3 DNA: TGTGCCTGGAGTGTACTGAGACAGAATCAGCCCCAGCATTTT. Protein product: CAWSVLRQNQPQHF.

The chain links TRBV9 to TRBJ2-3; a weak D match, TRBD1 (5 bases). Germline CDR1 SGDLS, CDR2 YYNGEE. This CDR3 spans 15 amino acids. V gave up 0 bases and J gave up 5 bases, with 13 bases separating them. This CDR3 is CASSVAPGLVDTQYF. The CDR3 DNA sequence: TGTGCCAGCAGCGTAGCCCCAGGGCTGGTAGATACGCAGTATTTT. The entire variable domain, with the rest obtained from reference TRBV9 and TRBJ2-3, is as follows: DSGVTQTPKHLITATGQRVTLRCSPRSGDLSVYWYQQSLDQGLQFLIQYYNGEERAKGNILERFSAQQFPDLHSELNLSSLELGDSALYFCASSVAPGLVDTQYFGPGTRLTVL.

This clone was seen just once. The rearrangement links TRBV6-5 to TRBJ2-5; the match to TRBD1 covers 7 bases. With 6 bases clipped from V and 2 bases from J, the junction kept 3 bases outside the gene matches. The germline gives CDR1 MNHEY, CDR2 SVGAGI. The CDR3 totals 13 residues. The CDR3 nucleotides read TGTGCCAGCAGGACAGGGAATCAAGAGACCCAGTACTTC. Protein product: CASRTGNQETQYF.

In DNA, the CDR3 is TGTGCCACCAGCAGAGATGTGCCGGGACTAGCGGGGGGGCGAACCTACGAGCAGTACTTC. Residues: CATSRDVPGLAGGRTYEQYF. This chain links TRBV15 with TRBJ2-7; 16 nucleotides agree with TRBD2. The V gene's germline CDR1 is LNHNV and CDR2 YYDKDF (reference sequence). V lost 0 bases, J lost 2 bases, and 10 bases stayed unmatched. CDR3 size: 20 residues.

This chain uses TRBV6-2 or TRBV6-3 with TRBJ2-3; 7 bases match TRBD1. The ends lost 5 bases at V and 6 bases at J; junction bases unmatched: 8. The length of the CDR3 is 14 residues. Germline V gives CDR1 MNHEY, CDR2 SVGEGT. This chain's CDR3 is CASSNDRVPDTQYF. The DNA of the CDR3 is TGTGCCAGCAGTAACGACAGGGTCCCCGATACGCAGTATTTT.

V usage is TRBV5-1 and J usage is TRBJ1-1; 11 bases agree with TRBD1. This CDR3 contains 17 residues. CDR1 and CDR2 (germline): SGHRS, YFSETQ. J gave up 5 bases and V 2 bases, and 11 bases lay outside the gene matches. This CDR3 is CASSFTYSDRGRTEAFF. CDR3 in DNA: TGCGCCAGCAGCTTCACTTATTCGGACAGGGGGCGTACTGAAGCTTTCTTT.

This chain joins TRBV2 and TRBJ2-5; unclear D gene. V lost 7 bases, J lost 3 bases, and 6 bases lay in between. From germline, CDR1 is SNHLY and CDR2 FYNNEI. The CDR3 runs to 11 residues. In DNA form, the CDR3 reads TGTGCCAGCATGCCAGAAGAGACCCAGTACTTC. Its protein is CASMPEETQYF.

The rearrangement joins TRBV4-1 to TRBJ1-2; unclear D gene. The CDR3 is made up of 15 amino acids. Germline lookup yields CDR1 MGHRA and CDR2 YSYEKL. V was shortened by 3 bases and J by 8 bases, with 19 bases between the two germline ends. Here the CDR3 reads CASSQLTRGGRGYTF. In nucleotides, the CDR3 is TGCGCCAGCAGCCAGTTGACCCGTGGCGGGAGGGGCTACACCTTC.

This CDR3 reads CASSEGLAGAETQYF. The DNA for the CDR3 is TGCGCCAGCAGCGAGGGACTAGCGGGGGCAGAGACCCAGTACTTC. The chain links TRBV5-1 to TRBJ2-5, with 14 bases lining up with TRBD2. Trimming took 4 bases from V and 4 from J; bases not matched to a gene: 3. The CDR3 extends over 15 amino acids. Germline V CDR1 and CDR2: SGHRS, YFSETQ.